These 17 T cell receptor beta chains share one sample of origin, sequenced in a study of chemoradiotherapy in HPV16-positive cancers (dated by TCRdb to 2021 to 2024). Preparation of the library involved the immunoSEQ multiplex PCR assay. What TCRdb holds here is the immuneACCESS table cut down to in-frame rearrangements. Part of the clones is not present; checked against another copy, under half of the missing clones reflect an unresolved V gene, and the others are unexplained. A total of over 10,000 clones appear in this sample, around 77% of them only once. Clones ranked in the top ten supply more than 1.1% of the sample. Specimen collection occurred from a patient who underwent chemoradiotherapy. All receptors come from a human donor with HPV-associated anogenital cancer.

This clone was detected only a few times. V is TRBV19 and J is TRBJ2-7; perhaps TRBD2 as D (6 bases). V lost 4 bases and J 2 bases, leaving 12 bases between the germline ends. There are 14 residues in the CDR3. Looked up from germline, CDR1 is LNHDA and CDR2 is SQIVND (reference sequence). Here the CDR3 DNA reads TGTGCCAGTAGTACCAGGGCGGGGACCTACGAGCAGTACTTC. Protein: CASSTRAGTYEQYF. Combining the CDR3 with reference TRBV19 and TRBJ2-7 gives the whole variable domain DGGITQSPKYLFRKEGQNVTLSCEQNLNHDAMYWYRQDPGQGLRLIYYSQIVNDFQKGDIAEGYSVSREKKESFPLTVTSAQKNPTAFYLCASSTRAGTYEQYFGPGTRLTVT.

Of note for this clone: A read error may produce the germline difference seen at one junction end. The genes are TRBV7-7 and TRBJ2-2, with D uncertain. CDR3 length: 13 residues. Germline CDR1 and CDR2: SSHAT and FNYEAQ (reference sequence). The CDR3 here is CASSFISSGELFF. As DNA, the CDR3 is TGTGCTAGCAGCTTTATTTCGTCCGGGGAGCTGTTTTTT.

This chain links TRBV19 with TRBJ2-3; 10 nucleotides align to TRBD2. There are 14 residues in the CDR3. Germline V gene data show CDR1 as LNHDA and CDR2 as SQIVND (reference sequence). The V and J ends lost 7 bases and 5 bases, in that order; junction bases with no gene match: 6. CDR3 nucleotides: TGTGCCAGTAATCAGCGGGGGGGAAAAGATACGCAGTATTTT. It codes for CASNQRGGKDTQYF.

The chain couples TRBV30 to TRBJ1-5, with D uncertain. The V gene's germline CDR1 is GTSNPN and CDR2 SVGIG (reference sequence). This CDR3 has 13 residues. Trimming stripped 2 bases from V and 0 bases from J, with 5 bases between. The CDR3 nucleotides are TGTGCCTGGAGTATGGATAGCAATCAGCCCCAGCATTTT. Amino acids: CAWSMDSNQPQHF.

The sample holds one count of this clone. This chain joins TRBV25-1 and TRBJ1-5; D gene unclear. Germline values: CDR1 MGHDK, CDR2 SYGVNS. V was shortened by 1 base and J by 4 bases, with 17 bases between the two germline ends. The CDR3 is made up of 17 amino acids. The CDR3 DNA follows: TGTGCCAGCAGTGAATCGAGCAGTGAGGTGTTTAATCAGCCCCAGCATTTT. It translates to CASSESSSEVFNQPQHF.

CDR3 nucleotides: TGTGCCAGTAGTAAGACTTCACAGAGAAACTATGGCTACACCTTC. It is translated as CASSKTSQRNYGYTF. The V call is TRBV19, the J call TRBJ1-2, with D hard to call. The CDR3 contains 15 residues. V lost 4 bases, J lost 2 bases, and 14 bases lay in between. CDR1 LNHDA and CDR2 SQIVND come from the germline V gene (reference sequence).

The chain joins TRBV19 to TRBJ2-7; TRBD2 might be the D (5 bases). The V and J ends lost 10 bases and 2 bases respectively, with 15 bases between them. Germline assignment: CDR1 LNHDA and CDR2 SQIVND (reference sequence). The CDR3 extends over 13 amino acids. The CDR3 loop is CATSQSSTYEQYF. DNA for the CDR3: TGTGCCACTAGCCAGTCATCCACCTACGAGCAGTACTTC. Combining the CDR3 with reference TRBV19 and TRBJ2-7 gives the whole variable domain DGGITQSPKYLFRKEGQNVTLSCEQNLNHDAMYWYRQDPGQGLRLIYYSQIVNDFQKGDIAEGYSVSREKKESFPLTVTSAQKNPTAFYLCATSQSSTYEQYFGPGTRLTVT.

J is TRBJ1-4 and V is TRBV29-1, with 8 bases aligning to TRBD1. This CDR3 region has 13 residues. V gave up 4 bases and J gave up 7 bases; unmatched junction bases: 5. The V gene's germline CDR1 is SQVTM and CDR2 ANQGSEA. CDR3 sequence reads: CSVGSGQGEKLFF. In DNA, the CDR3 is TGCAGCGTTGGAAGTGGACAGGGTGAAAAACTGTTTTTT.

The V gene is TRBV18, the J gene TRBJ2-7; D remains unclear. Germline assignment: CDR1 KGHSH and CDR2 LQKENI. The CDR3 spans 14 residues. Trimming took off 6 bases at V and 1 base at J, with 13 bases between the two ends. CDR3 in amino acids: CASSPGGVSYEQYF. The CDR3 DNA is TGTGCCAGCTCCCCAGGTGGTGTTTCCTACGAGCAGTACTTC.

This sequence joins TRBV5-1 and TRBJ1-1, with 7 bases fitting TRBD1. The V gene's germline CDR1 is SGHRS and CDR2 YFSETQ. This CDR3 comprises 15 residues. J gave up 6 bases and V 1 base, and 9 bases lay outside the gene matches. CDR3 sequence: CASSLRQGMDPEAFF. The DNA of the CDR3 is TGCGCCAGCAGCTTGAGACAGGGTATGGACCCTGAAGCTTTCTTT.

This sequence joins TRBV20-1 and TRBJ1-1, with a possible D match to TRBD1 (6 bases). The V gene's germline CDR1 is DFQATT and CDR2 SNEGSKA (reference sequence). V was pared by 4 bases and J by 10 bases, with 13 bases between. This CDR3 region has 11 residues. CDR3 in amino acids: CSAMGDILAFF. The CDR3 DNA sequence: TGCAGTGCTATGGGGGACATCTTAGCTTTCTTT.

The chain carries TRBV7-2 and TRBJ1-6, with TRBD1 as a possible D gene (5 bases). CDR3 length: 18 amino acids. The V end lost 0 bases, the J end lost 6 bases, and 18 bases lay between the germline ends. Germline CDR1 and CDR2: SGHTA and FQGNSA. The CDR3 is CASSLAALAGTGNSPLHF. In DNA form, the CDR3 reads TGTGCCAGCAGCTTAGCCGCGTTGGCGGGGACGGGTAATTCACCCCTCCACTTT.

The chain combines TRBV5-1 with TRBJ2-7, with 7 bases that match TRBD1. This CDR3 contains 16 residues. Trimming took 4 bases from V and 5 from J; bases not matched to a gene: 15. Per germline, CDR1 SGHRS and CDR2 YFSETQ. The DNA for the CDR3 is TGCGCCAGCAGCCTCCCTCCGGAACAGGGGAATGACGAGCAGTACTTC. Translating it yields CASSLPPEQGNDEQYF.

The CDR3 sequence is CASSAPGPPGSYNEQFF. In DNA, the CDR3 is TGTGCCAGCAGCGCGCCGGGACCCCCGGGTTCCTACAATGAGCAGTTCTTC. V is TRBV9 and J is TRBJ2-1; D tentatively fits TRBD1 or TRBD2 (5 bases each). The CDR3 spans 17 residues. The germline gives CDR1 SGDLS, CDR2 YYNGEE. V lost 3 bases, J lost 1 base, and 17 bases lay in between.

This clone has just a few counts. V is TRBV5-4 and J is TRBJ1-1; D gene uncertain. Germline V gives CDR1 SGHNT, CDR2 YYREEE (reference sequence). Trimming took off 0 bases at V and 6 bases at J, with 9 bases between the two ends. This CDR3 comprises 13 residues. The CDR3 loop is CASSLGQLAEAFF. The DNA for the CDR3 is TGTGCCAGCAGCTTGGGGCAGCTCGCTGAAGCTTTCTTT.

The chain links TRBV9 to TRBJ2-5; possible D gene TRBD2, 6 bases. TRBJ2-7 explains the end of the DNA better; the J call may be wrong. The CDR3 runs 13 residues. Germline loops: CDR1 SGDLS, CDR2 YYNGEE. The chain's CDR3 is CASSVGGSYEQYF. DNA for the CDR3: TGTGCCAGCAGCGTGGGGGGTTCCTACGAGCAGTACTTC.

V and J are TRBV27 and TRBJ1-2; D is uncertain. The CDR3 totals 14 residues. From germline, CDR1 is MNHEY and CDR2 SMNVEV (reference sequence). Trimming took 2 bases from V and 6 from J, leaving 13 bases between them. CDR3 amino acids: CASSLGGGFNGYTF. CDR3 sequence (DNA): TGTGCCAGCAGTTTAGGTGGAGGGTTTAATGGCTACACCTTC.